This T cell receptor (beta chain) was captured in a study of T cell responses to AZD1222 COVID-19 vaccine. Study at large: Second-dose timings of about 4 or about 12 weeks were pooled.

On this clone itself: Its antigen remains unknown.

V gave up 5 bases and J gave up 5 bases; unmatched junction bases: 10. CDR3 length equals 15 residues. Germline assignment: CDR1 KGHSH and CDR2 LQKENI. Whole-study results and caveats: Clonal diversity may have been underestimated, and the donors were mostly white British, with more females than males. Sampling captured repertoires only after the peak T cell response.

Profiled with immunoSEQ multiplex PCR; TCRdb holds only in-frame clones, not every one. The table records 160,000 or so clones, approximately 89% of them present only once. The rearrangement uses TRBV18 and TRBJ2-5; 8 bases match TRBD1. Source: peripheral blood, taken on day 0 of AZD1222 vaccination. The sequence was obtained from an adult in good health. The CDR3 sequence: CASSSGQVRGETQYF. In DNA form, the CDR3 reads TGTGCCAGCTCATCGGGACAGGTCCGAGGGGAGACCCAGTACTTC.